This T cell receptor beta chain comes out of a study of T-cell reconstitution after alpha-beta-depleted transplantation in children. Findings of the study overall: After transplant, high TCRbeta diversity at day 60 in some patients arose from surviving recipient T cells and thymic progenitors. Roughly two months post-transplant, alpha-beta T cells reportedly originated from several hundred graft clones that had expanded. Newly produced T cells mostly provided counts and TCRbeta diversity after one year, as hyperexpanded clones declined.

Unique molecular identifiers tagged the TCRbeta library. MiXCR was run by TCRdb on the PCR reads, yielding one entry per CDR3 protein. Found here are 550,000 to 800,000 distinct CDR3 sequences, under 15% of them singletons; the top ten hold roughly 0.84%. The CDR3 contains 18 residues. Germline CDR1 is SGHVS and CDR2 is FNYEAQ. V shed 2 bases and J 6 bases; nucleotides not matched to a gene: 17. Points on this clonotype: Its specificity is not known.

The sequence was collected from a girl between 2 and 10 years old with congenital amegakaryocytic thrombocytopenia, due to receive a stem cell transplant. The sequencing here drew on PBMCs, taken before TCRalphabeta/CD19-depleted stem cell transplant. The chain recombines TRBV7-6 with TRBJ2-7, with 9 bases fitting TRBD2. CDR3 DNA sequence: TGTGCCAGCAGCTTATCAGTAGCGGGAGCCCCTCACCTGCGCGAGCAGTACTTC. Its translation: CASSLSVAGAPHLREQYF.